This T cell receptor beta chain was sequenced during a study of patients and donors after allogeneic stem cell transplantation (dated by TCRdb to the early 2020s). Library construction relied on RT-PCR. Sequencing relied on a NextSeq 550. The public reads were run again by TCRdb, first through fastp at Q25 and then through MiXCR, and only productive beta chains were kept. Rows with a matching CDR3 protein are joined into one entry that keeps the most common DNA and genes. This sample has about 160,000 distinct CDR3 sequences in its table, and approximately 30% of those were observed once. The ten largest account for 3.2% of the sample. Trimming removed 5 bases from V and 6 bases from J, leaving 8 bases between the germline ends. CDR1 and CDR2 (SQVTM, ANQGSEA) derive from the germline V gene. The CDR3 numbers 11 residues from cysteine through phenylalanine. CDR3 DNA is the only sequence kept; it has 33 bases, read in frame from the first base.

This clonotype was observed a few times. Its antigen is currently not known. Base qualities are not provided; no much larger clone lies one nucleotide away. Sequencing input: blood, either unsorted or a sorted T cell fraction (not recorded which). This receptor was identified in a human donor who was either an allogeneic HSCT recipient or a stem cell or donor lymphocyte infusion donor (not recorded which). It is not recorded whose cells these are; they may come from a transplant donor. Rearrangement joined TRBV29-1 to TRBJ2-1, with an unclear D gene assignment. Read as DNA, the sequence is TGCAGCGTTCCTCCCTTCAATGAGCAGTTCTTC. This encodes CSVPPFNEQFF.